This T cell receptor (beta chain) was obtained from a study of T-cell memory formation after mild COVID-19. Background on the study: Largely donor-specific sequence clusters came from two donors.

The V and J ends lost 4 bases and 5 bases respectively, with 9 bases between them. CDR1 is SGHTA, CDR2 FQGNSA, per germline. This CDR3 contains 14 residues. Overall study results and limits: Proof of SARS-CoV-2 specificity was absent for the second-wave clones that crested on day 37. CD4/CD8 balance characterized clones contracting day 15 to 85, and CD4+ skew characterized later expanders. Contracting CD4+ clones lay largely in CM and EM, with CD8+ ones residing in EMRA.

TCRdb analysed the 5' RACE reads with MiXCR anew, one entry per CDR3 protein. The table records 250,000 or so distinct CDR3 sequences, over 8.5% of them present only once. This clonotype was counted a few times. What it recognizes is unknown. This sequence joins TRBV7-2 and TRBJ1-6; no firm D call. The sequenced material came from PBMCs or a T cell subset sorted from them (not recorded which). The receptor was isolated from a young man who had mild COVID-19 (a few samples of this study predate the infection). Cell type and time point are not known. The CDR3 spells CASSYEWNNSPLHF. CDR3 DNA sequence: TGTGCCAGCAGCTACGAGTGGAATAATTCACCCCTCCACTTT.